The 10 T cell receptor beta chains reported below all come from one sample, sequenced in a study of blood T cells in healthy people across ages. Primers used in a second PCR of about 6 to 12 cycles were a sample-barcoded 5' primer and a J-beta primer mix. MiXCR, applied by TCRdb to the 5' RACE reads, yields one record per CDR3 protein. The table lists about 680,000 distinct CDR3 sequences, roughly 50% of them singletons. Sequenced: blood. All receptors come from a woman in her sixties in good health.

Only a few counts were recorded for this clonotype. DNA of the CDR3: TGTGCCAGCAGGCCCGACCCACAGAACACTGAAGCTTTCTTT. This translates into CASRPDPQNTEAFF. The chain combines TRBV7-9 with TRBJ1-1; D not certain. CDR1 is SEHNR and CDR2 is FQNEAQ in the germline V gene (reference sequence). The CDR3 length is 14 residues. The ends were cut back, 6 bases at V and 1 base at J, with 12 bases in the middle.

The V and J genes are TRBV7-2 and TRBJ2-2; 9 bases align to TRBD2. Trimming at V came to 6 bases and at J to 2 bases, leaving 7 bases not matched to a gene. The CDR3 has 16 residues. Germline lookup yields CDR1 SGHTA and CDR2 FQGNSA. CDR3 sequence reads: CASRPSGTSNTGELFF. The CDR3 nucleotides are TGTGCCAGCAGACCGAGTGGGACTAGCAACACCGGGGAGCTGTTTTTT. Full variable domain (remainder filled in from reference TRBV7-2 and TRBJ2-2): GAGVSQSPSNKVTEKGKDVELRCDPISGHTALYWYRQSLGQGLEFLIYFQGNSAPDKSGLPSDRFSAERTGGSVSTLTIQRTQQEDSAVYLCASRPSGTSNTGELFFGEGSRLTVL.

This clonotype appeared a few times. The chain employs TRBV28 and TRBJ2-2; D remains ambiguous. Trimming took 3 bases from V and 1 from J, leaving 3 bases between them. Germline CDR1 is MDHEN and CDR2 is SYDVKM. The CDR3 length is 13 residues. This chain's CDR3 is CASSFRNTGELFF. The CDR3 DNA follows: TGTGCCAGCAGTTTTCGGAACACCGGGGAGCTGTTTTTT.

This clonotype was seen once. The chain combines TRBV6-1 with TRBJ1-1; D not certain. V dropped 7 bases and J dropped 2 bases, with 11 bases sitting between them. This CDR3 has 13 amino acids. Germline-derived CDR1 and CDR2 are MNHNS and SASEGT. The CDR3 protein is CASIMTPNTEAFF. The CDR3 nucleotides are TGTGCCAGCATCATGACACCTAACACTGAAGCTTTCTTT.

The chain is built from TRBV20-1 and TRBJ2-7, with 7 positions matching TRBD2. CDR3 length: 15 amino acids. Germline V lookup: CDR1 DFQATT, CDR2 SNEGSKA (reference sequence). The trim removed 3 bases at V and 0 bases at J, leaving 8 bases unmatched. CDR3 bases: TGCAGTGCTAGGGGGCTAGCGGCTTACTCCTACGAGCAGTACTTC. It translates to CSARGLAAYSYEQYF.

The chain combines TRBV20-1 with TRBJ1-1, with D possibly being TRBD1 (6 bases). This CDR3 comprises 13 residues. Germline V gene sequence: CDR1 DFQATT, CDR2 SNEGSKA (reference sequence). Trimming pared 4 bases from V and 6 bases from J, leaving 15 bases between. The CDR3 nucleotides read TGCAGTGCTATCGTGGAGAACAGGGCTGAAGCTTTCTTT. Translating gives CSAIVENRAEAFF.

The V call is TRBV4-1, the J call TRBJ2-5; D gene uncertain. The germline CDR1 and CDR2 sequences are MGHRA and YSYEKL. This CDR3 comprises 16 residues. The ends were cut back, 0 bases at V and 4 bases at J, with 15 bases in the middle. CDR3 sequence (DNA): TGCGCCAGCAGCCAAGATCCCCGTCCCGGCCTAGAGACCCAGTACTTC. Translating gives CASSQDPRPGLETQYF.

V gene TRBV7-6 combines with J gene TRBJ1-2, with unresolved D. Germline loops: CDR1 SGHVS, CDR2 FNYEAQ. The germline V and J ends were trimmed by 2 bases and 1 base, with 5 bases remaining between them. This CDR3 has 13 residues. CDR3 protein: CASSLTDNYGYTF. CDR3 sequence (DNA): TGTGCCAGCAGCTTAACGGATAACTATGGCTACACCTTC.

V gene TRBV28 combines with J gene TRBJ1-2; D is perhaps TRBD1 (6 bases). Germline values: CDR1 MDHEN, CDR2 SYDVKM. V gave up 7 bases and J gave up 1 base, with 16 bases separating them. CDR3 length equals 15 residues. CDR3 in amino acids: CASTPWGGFNYGYTF. DNA for the CDR3: TGTGCCAGCACCCCCTGGGGGGGCTTTAACTATGGCTACACCTTC.

This clonotype has ten or more counts. Here the CDR3 reads CSAGYSGLVISDTQYF. In DNA, the CDR3 is TGCAGTGCTGGTTACTCGGGACTAGTAATATCTGATACGCAGTATTTT. V and J are TRBV20-1 and TRBJ2-3; 8 nucleotides align to TRBD2. V trimming: 5 bases; J trimming: 6 bases; junction bases outside the gene matches: 16. Germline CDR1 DFQATT, CDR2 SNEGSKA (reference sequence). This CDR3 spans 16 amino acids.